This T cell receptor beta chain emerged from a study of T cell responses to AZD1222 COVID-19 vaccine. Study at large: Some second doses came at about 4 weeks and others at about 12 weeks; these were pooled. General study points: Researchers took repertoire samples only after the peak T cell response had come.

TCRdb's table, derived via immunoSEQ multiplex PCR, lists solely in-frame clones and lacks some. Of roughly 140,000 clones listed, approximately 89% were seen once; the top ten hold around 2.3%. In the case of this clone: Antigen: not known.

From germline, CDR1 is LNHNV and CDR2 YYDKDF (reference sequence). Trimming stripped 0 bases from V and 10 bases from J, with 7 bases between. The CDR3 length is 13 residues. The sequence was collected from an adult in good health. This sample comprised peripheral blood, obtained on day 0 of AZD1222 vaccination. The chain employs TRBV15 and TRBJ1-6; unclear D gene. In DNA, the CDR3 is TGTGCCACCAGCAGAGATCTAGGATCACCCCTCCACTTT. Its translation is CATSRDLGSPLHF.